This is a list of T cell receptor beta chains from one sample in a study of blood T cell repertoires in COVID-19. The protocol was immunoSEQ multiplex PCR, while the TCRdb copy is restricted to in-frame clones and leaves out a portion. Among 250,000 to 300,000 clones, roughly nine tenths were seen once, and the ten largest hold approximately 2.1%. Sequencing was performed on peripheral blood. These receptors all come from a woman in her 30s with COVID-19, enrolled during active disease. Both conserved end residues are trimmed from each CDR3. Clone size is not always given. Where it is, it says once, few, many or a class for expanded clones.

clone_size	v_call	j_call	cdr3_aa
.	TRBV9	TRBJ1-3	ASSVVGQENTIY
.	TRBV6-4	TRBJ2-1	ASSLQGHSYNEQF
.	TRBV6-5	TRBJ1-6	ASSYLEGNSPLH
.	TRBV3-1/TRBV3-2	TRBJ2-5	ASSQVLAGEGQETQY
once	TRBV2	TRBJ2-2	ASKQNTGELF
.	TRBV28	TRBJ1-5	ASSESRQPQH
.	TRBV9	TRBJ2-7	ASGAGSGDYEQY
few	TRBV19	TRBJ2-2	ASSPTRGTLNTGELF
.	TRBV19	TRBJ1-4	ASSIARLDEKLF
.	TRBV9	TRBJ1-1	ASSVDPGTNTEAF
once	TRBV19	TRBJ1-1	ASRFVAGTEAF
.	TRBV19	TRBJ1-2	ASSAPDRGNYGYT
.	TRBV2	TRBJ1-5	ASRQSNQPQH
.	TRBV19	TRBJ1-6	ASSMRGLGDSPLH
.	TRBV30	TRBJ1-4	AWSVAIRELF
once	TRBV28	TRBJ1-5	ASSSRTGVGNQPQH
few	TRBV7-9	TRBJ2-1	ASSGQSDEQF
few	TRBV2	TRBJ1-1	AAFGQEPTEAF
.	TRBV4-2	TRBJ2-7	ASSQEASGFYEQY
.	TRBV5-5	TRBJ2-6	ASSTTGDPGANVLT
.	TRBV6-5	TRBJ2-3	ASRSSDTDTQY
.	TRBV28	TRBJ1-2	ASSLTVGANYGYT
.	TRBV19	TRBJ1-2	ASSIGPSNYGYT
.	TRBV30	TRBJ1-2	AWKAGQAYGYT